Presented here are 24 T cell receptor beta chains from one specimen sequenced in a study of blood T cell repertoires in COVID-19. Here immunoSEQ multiplex PCR was the method, and the copy in TCRdb shows in-frame clones only, minus some. The sample lists about 400,000 clones, around nine tenths seen once, with roughly 4% in the top ten. The material sequenced was peripheral blood. Source of these receptors: a woman aged 25 to 39 with acute or convalescent COVID-19.

This sequence joins TRBV11-2 and TRBJ2-7; a possible D gene is TRBD2 (5 bases). CDR1 is SGHAT and CDR2 is FQNNGV in the germline V gene. The CDR3 has 13 residues. Trimming removed 3 bases at V and 2 bases at J, with 8 bases between. The CDR3 nucleotides read TGTGCCAGCAGCTTCGGGGATACCTACGAGCAGTACTTC. Translating it yields CASSFGDTYEQYF.

V usage is TRBV5-1 and J usage is TRBJ1-4, with D hard to call. Trimming took off 0 bases at V and 0 bases at J, with 15 bases between the two ends. The CDR3 sequence is 18 residues long. The germline V gene has CDR1 SGHRS and CDR2 YFSETQ. CDR3 DNA sequence: TGCGCCAGCAGCTTGGAGTTTGGCACAACCGCAACTAATGAAAAACTGTTTTTT. Encoded protein: CASSLEFGTTATNEKLFF.

The V and J genes are TRBV10-1 and TRBJ2-5; 10 positions agree with TRBD1. CDR1 and CDR2 (germline): WNHNN, SYGVQD (reference sequence). CDR3 length: 16 amino acids. Trimming at V came to 0 bases and at J to 1 base, leaving 2 bases not matched to a gene. CDR3 protein: CASSESGTGAQETQYF. The CDR3 DNA reads TGCGCCAGCAGTGAGTCCGGGACAGGGGCCCAAGAGACCCAGTACTTC.

This chain uses TRBV6-5 with TRBJ1-2; a possible D gene is TRBD1 (6 bases). Germline assignment: CDR1 MNHEY and CDR2 SVGAGI. V was cut by 9 bases and J by 2 bases, with 7 bases left in between. This CDR3 region has 11 residues. The CDR3 reads CASDRNYGYTF. The CDR3 region has the DNA TGTGCCAGTGACAGGAACTATGGCTACACCTTC.

The CDR3 region has the DNA TGTGCCAGCAGCGTAGCCCACACAGATACGCAGTATTTT. Residues: CASSVAHTDTQYF. The V and J genes are TRBV9 and TRBJ2-3; D not certain. Germline V CDR1 and CDR2: SGDLS, YYNGEE. The CDR3 loop spans 13 amino acids. Trimming took off 0 bases at V and 2 bases at J, with 4 bases between the two ends.

The chain combines TRBV5-1 with TRBJ2-3; a possible D gene is TRBD2 (6 bases). The germline V gene encodes CDR1 SGHRS and CDR2 YFSETQ. V was clipped by 1 base and J by 0 bases, with 9 bases between them. The length of the CDR3 is 15 residues. The CDR3, as DNA: TGCGCCAGCAGCTTGAACGGGGGAAGCACAGATACGCAGTATTTT. Its protein is CASSLNGGSTDTQYF.

This clone was seen once. The chain recombines TRBV4-1 with TRBJ2-7, with 10 bases aligning to TRBD1. This CDR3 region has 16 residues. With 0 bases clipped from V and 3 bases from J, the junction kept 5 bases outside the gene matches. CDR1 is MGHRA and CDR2 is YSYEKL in the germline V gene. The CDR3 DNA follows: TGCGCCAGCAGCCAAGATTTGGGACAGGGGTTCTACGAGCAGTACTTC. As protein: CASSQDLGQGFYEQYF.

V gene TRBV12-5 combines with J gene TRBJ2-1, with 11 nucleotides matching TRBD2. CDR1 LGHNT and CDR2 FRNRAP come from the germline V gene. The CDR3 loop spans 16 amino acids. The junction had 7 bases not matched to a gene; V was cut back by 6 bases and J by 3 bases. The CDR3 nucleotides read TGTGCTAGTGGCTTTATAGCGGGGGGGCACTACAATGAGCAGTTCTTC. It specifies CASGFIAGGHYNEQFF.

The CDR3 nucleotides read TGCGCCAGCAGCCGGACAGAGGTGAACACTGAAGCTTTCTTT. It is translated as CASSRTEVNTEAFF. The V call is TRBV5-1, the J call TRBJ1-1; D is possibly TRBD1 (6 bases). The germline V and J ends were trimmed by 4 bases and 0 bases, with 10 bases remaining between them. This CDR3 comprises 14 residues. Germline assignment: CDR1 SGHRS and CDR2 YFSETQ.

The V gene is TRBV7-6, the J gene TRBJ2-3; 13 bases agree with TRBD2. The CDR3 runs 19 residues. V lost 1 base to trimming and J lost 0 bases; unmatched junction nucleotides: 7. Germline CDR1 is SGHVS and CDR2 is FNYEAQ. CDR3 nucleotides: TGTGCCAGCAGCTTAGAACCGGGACTAGCGGGGACTAGCACAGATACGCAGTATTTT. Encoded protein: CASSLEPGLAGTSTDTQYF.

This clone was seen a single time. The chain uses TRBV9 and TRBJ2-7; 7 nucleotides agree with TRBD1. V trimming: 4 bases; J trimming: 1 base; junction bases outside the gene matches: 5. CDR1 is SGDLS, CDR2 YYNGEE, per germline. The length of the CDR3 is 14 residues. The CDR3 DNA sequence: TGTGCCAGCAGCTTGGCAGGGGGTTCCTACGAGCAGTACTTC. Its protein is CASSLAGGSYEQYF.

V usage is TRBV12-3 or TRBV12-4 and J usage is TRBJ1-5; D gene unclear. This CDR3 has 13 amino acids. Trimming left V 3 bases short and J 5 bases short, with 8 bases between. The CDR3: CASSLTLDQPQHF. The CDR3 DNA sequence: TGTGCCAGCAGTTTGACCCTAGATCAGCCCCAGCATTTT.

J is TRBJ2-3 and V is TRBV9, with 9 bases lining up with TRBD1. Trimming cost V 2 bases and J 4 bases; bases outside gene matches: 5. Per germline, CDR1 SGDLS and CDR2 YYNGEE. This CDR3 comprises 15 residues. The CDR3 region is CASSVRTGASDTQYF. CDR3 DNA: TGTGCCAGCAGCGTTAGGACAGGGGCCTCAGATACGCAGTATTTT.

The V gene is TRBV15, the J gene TRBJ1-2; D may be TRBD1 (6 bases). Trimming shortened V by 8 bases and J by 5 bases, and 18 bases separated the two germline ends. Germline V CDR1 and CDR2: LNHNV, YYDKDF (reference sequence). The CDR3 loop spans 14 amino acids. CDR3 DNA: TGTGCCACCGCGCCCTTGCCCCAGGGGTATGGCTACACCTTC. Translating gives CATAPLPQGYGYTF. The full variable domain, with the rest looked up from reference TRBV15 and TRBJ1-2, is DAMVIQNPRYQVTQFGKPVTLSCSQTLNHNVMYWYQQKSSQAPKLLFHYYDKDFNNEADTPDNFQSRRPNTSFCFLDIRSPGLGDTAMYLCATAPLPQGYGYTFGSGTRLTVV.

The V and J genes are TRBV5-4 and TRBJ1-4; TRBD1 agrees at 7 bases. The germline V gene encodes CDR1 SGHNT and CDR2 YYREEE (reference sequence). The junction had 9 bases not matched to a gene; V was cut back by 6 bases and J by 7 bases. This CDR3 region has 14 residues. CDR3 in DNA: TGTGCCAGCACCAAGGACAGGAGAACTGAAAAACTGTTTTTT. Encoded protein: CASTKDRRTEKLFF.

The genes are TRBV11-2 and TRBJ1-6; unclear D gene. This CDR3 has 15 residues. V was pared by 5 bases and J by 7 bases, with 15 bases between. Germline CDR1 reads SGHAT; CDR2 reads FQNNGV. CDR3 protein: CASSAEALRNSPLHF. The CDR3 bases are TGTGCCAGCAGCGCAGAGGCTCTTAGGAATTCACCCCTCCACTTT.

This chain links TRBV10-3 with TRBJ2-3, with 14 bases identical to TRBD2. The germline gives CDR1 ENHRY, CDR2 SYGVKD. J gave up 4 bases and V 4 bases, and 1 base lay outside the gene matches. CDR3 length: 15 residues. CDR3 loop: CAISGLAGGPDTQYF. CDR3 sequence (DNA): TGTGCCATCAGTGGACTAGCGGGGGGGCCAGATACGCAGTATTTT.

J is TRBJ1-6 and V is TRBV6-6; the D gene is possibly TRBD1 (6 bases). V gave up 0 bases and J gave up 7 bases, with 10 bases separating them. Per germline, CDR1 MNHNY and CDR2 SVGAGI (reference sequence). The CDR3 covers 15 residues. In DNA, the CDR3 is TGTGCCAGCAGTTACTCGAATACAGGGAATTCACCCCTCCACTTT. Residues: CASSYSNTGNSPLHF.

This rearrangement joins TRBV27 to TRBJ1-4; 7 bases are a match to TRBD1. V shed 5 bases, J shed 8 bases, and the junction held 11 bases outside the gene matches. The CDR3 has 15 residues. Germline-derived CDR1 and CDR2 are MNHEY and SMNVEV (reference sequence). CDR3 region: CASSPLQGSKEKLFF. The CDR3 DNA reads as TGTGCCAGCAGTCCTCTACAGGGGTCGAAGGAAAAACTGTTTTTT.

The rearrangement links TRBV7-9 to TRBJ2-1; no definite D call. The V end was cut by 4 bases, the J end by 4 bases, with 17 bases between. The CDR3 runs 16 residues. Germline CDR1 reads SEHNR; CDR2 reads FQNEAQ (reference sequence). In nucleotides, the CDR3 is TGTGCCAGCAGCTCCCCCGGCCGGAACAGATACAATGAGCAGTTCTTC. This sequence encodes CASSSPGRNRYNEQFF.

This sequence joins TRBV9 and TRBJ2-1, with 7 nucleotides matching TRBD1. After removal of 3 bases from V and 4 bases from J, the junction contained 1 base not matched to a gene. This CDR3 has 13 amino acids. CDR1 is SGDLS and CDR2 is YYNGEE in the germline V gene. This chain's CDR3 is CASSEDRYNEQFF. DNA of the CDR3: TGTGCCAGCAGCGAGGACAGGTACAATGAGCAGTTCTTC. Supplemented by reference TRBV9 and TRBJ2-1, the full variable domain reads DSGVTQTPKHLITATGQRVTLRCSPRSGDLSVYWYQQSLDQGLQFLIQYYNGEERAKGNILERFSAQQFPDLHSELNLSSLELGDSALYFCASSEDRYNEQFFGPGTRLTVL.

This chain links TRBV5-1 with TRBJ1-1; 7 bases fit TRBD1. The length of the CDR3 is 14 residues. From germline, CDR1 is SGHRS and CDR2 YFSETQ. Trimming took 0 bases from V and 5 from J; bases not matched to a gene: 4. The CDR3: CASSLEQGRTEAFF. CDR3 in DNA: TGCGCCAGCAGCTTGGAACAGGGGAGAACTGAAGCTTTCTTT.

This chain connects TRBV6-5 to TRBJ2-7; a weak D match, TRBD2 (6 bases). This CDR3 contains 16 residues. Trimming shortened V by 0 bases and J by 7 bases, and 19 bases separated the two germline ends. Germline CDR1 is MNHEY and CDR2 is SVGAGI. The CDR3 bases are TGTGCCAGCAGTTACTCTCCTAGCGACGCATTATTTGAGCAGTACTTC. This translates into CASSYSPSDALFEQYF.

Here the CDR3 DNA reads TGTGCCAGCAGCCCCACCACGAGTACTGAGCAGTTCTTC. It encodes CASSPTTSTEQFF. V and J are TRBV11-2 and TRBJ2-1; D remains ambiguous. Between the trimmed V and J ends, which lost 5 bases and 9 bases, there was a span of 14 bases. CDR3 length: 13 amino acids. Germline loops: CDR1 SGHAT, CDR2 FQNNGV.